What follows are 9 T cell receptor beta chains derived from one specimen sequenced in a study of cytomegalovirus exposure and HLA in healthy donors (dated by TCRdb to 2016 to 2017). Libraries were built with the immunoSEQ multiplex PCR assay. The multiplex PCR relied on a mix of 60 forward primers for TCR Vbeta segments and 13 reverse primers for TCR Jbeta segments. TCRdb obtained this table from immuneACCESS and retained in-frame rearrangements with V and J assigned. These tables miss some clones; where compared with another copy, unresolved V genes account for less than half of the shortfall, and the remainder is unexplained. The sample table holds approximately 100,000 clones, of which 76% were seen once. Around 10% of the sample belongs to the ten largest clones. The sequenced material came from PBMCs. These receptors were taken from a woman aged 40 to 49 in good health and CMV-seropositive.

This clone was seen only once. J is TRBJ2-1 and V is TRBV5-4; 8 positions match TRBD2. The CDR3 has 14 amino acids. The junction had 4 bases not matched to a gene; V was cut back by 1 base and J by 7 bases. The V gene's germline CDR1 is SGHNT and CDR2 YYREEE (reference sequence). In DNA, the CDR3 is TGTGCCAGCAGCTTGAACCCGGGGGGGAATGAGCAGTTCTTC. It specifies CASSLNPGGNEQFF.

This chain connects TRBV5-1 to TRBJ1-6; D perhaps matches TRBD1 (6 bases). This CDR3 comprises 16 residues. Trimming cost V 0 bases and J 1 base, with 8 bases left between them. Germline V gene sequence: CDR1 SGHRS, CDR2 YFSETQ. The CDR3: CASSLDRASYNSPLHF. For the CDR3, the DNA is TGCGCCAGCAGCTTGGACAGGGCATCCTATAATTCACCCCTCCACTTT.

The rearrangement links TRBV5-1 to TRBJ2-3; D perhaps matches TRBD2 (6 bases). This CDR3 contains 16 residues. The germline V gene has CDR1 SGHRS and CDR2 YFSETQ. V was clipped by 2 bases and J by 1 base, with 14 bases between them. CDR3 residues: CASSFSVGEGTDTQYF. As DNA, the CDR3 is TGCGCCAGCAGCTTTAGTGTGGGGGAGGGCACAGATACGCAGTATTTT.

The chain combines TRBV10-3 with TRBJ1-5; possibly TRBD1 for D (5 bases). CDR3 length equals 13 residues. Trimming pared 4 bases from V and 5 bases from J, leaving 9 bases between. Per germline, CDR1 ENHRY and CDR2 SYGVKD. The CDR3 DNA is TGTGCCATCAGTGTGGAAGGGGATCAGCCCCAGCATTTT. This gives the protein CAISVEGDQPQHF.

V and J are TRBV5-1 and TRBJ1-1, with 7 bases matching TRBD1. From germline, CDR1 is SGHRS and CDR2 YFSETQ. CDR3 length equals 16 residues. The V segment lost 4 bases and the J segment 0 bases; nucleotides outside the gene matches: 9. The CDR3 coding sequence is TGCGCCAGCAGCCTAACCTCCGGGACAGTGAACACTGAAGCTTTCTTT. Translation: CASSLTSGTVNTEAFF.

This clone was observed once. This rearrangement joins TRBV4-1 to TRBJ1-2, with 7 nucleotides matching TRBD1. Germline V gene sequence: CDR1 MGHRA, CDR2 YSYEKL. J lost 8 bases, V lost 4 bases, and 13 bases had no gene match. The CDR3 has 15 residues. CDR3 bases: TGCGCCAGCAGCCGGGAGCTGACAGGGAGCTACGGCTACACCTTC. Translated, it gives CASSRELTGSYGYTF.

J is TRBJ2-7 and V is TRBV28, with D possibly TRBD1 on 5 matching bases. The CDR3 length is 15 residues. The germline gives CDR1 MDHEN, CDR2 SYDVKM. V was pared by 5 bases and J by 3 bases, with 17 bases between. The CDR3 reads CASSPTQGYGYEQYF. In nucleotides, the CDR3 is TGTGCCAGCAGTCCGACCCAGGGTTATGGCTACGAGCAGTACTTC.

Notes on this clone: The junction and the germline gene differ at one end; a read error may be behind it. The rearrangement uses TRBV10-3 and TRBJ1-5; weak D call: TRBD1 (5 bases). Germline lookup yields CDR1 ENHRY and CDR2 SYGVKD. The length of the CDR3 is 13 residues. CDR3 residues: CAISETLAGKRNF. The DNA for the CDR3 is TGTGCCATCAGTGAAACCCTGGCAGGGAAAAGAAATTTT.

The V gene is TRBV6-5, the J gene TRBJ1-5, with D maybe TRBD1 (6 bases). This CDR3 is 14 amino acids long. Germline CDR1 and CDR2: MNHEY and SVGAGI. Trimming stripped 0 bases from V and 4 bases from J, with 7 bases between. The CDR3: CASSYSRGNQPQHF. The CDR3 DNA reads as TGTGCCAGCAGTTACTCGAGGGGGAATCAGCCCCAGCATTTT.